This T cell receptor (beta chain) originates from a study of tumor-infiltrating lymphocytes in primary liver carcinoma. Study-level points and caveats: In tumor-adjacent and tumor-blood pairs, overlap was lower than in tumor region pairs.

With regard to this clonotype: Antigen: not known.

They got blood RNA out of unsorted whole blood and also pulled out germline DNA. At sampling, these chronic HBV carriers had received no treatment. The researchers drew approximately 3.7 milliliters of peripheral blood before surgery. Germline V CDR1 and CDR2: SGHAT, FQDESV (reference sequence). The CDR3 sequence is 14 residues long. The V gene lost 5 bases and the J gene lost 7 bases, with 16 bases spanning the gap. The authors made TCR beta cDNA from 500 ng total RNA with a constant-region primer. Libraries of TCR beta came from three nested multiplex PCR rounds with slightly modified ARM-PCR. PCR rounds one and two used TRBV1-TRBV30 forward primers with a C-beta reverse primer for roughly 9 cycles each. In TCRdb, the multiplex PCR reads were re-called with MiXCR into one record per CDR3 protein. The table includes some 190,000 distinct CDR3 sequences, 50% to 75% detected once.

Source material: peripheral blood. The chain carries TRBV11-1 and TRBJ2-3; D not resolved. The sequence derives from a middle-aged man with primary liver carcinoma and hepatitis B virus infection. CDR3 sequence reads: CASSLSDATNTQYF. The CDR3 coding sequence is TGTGCCAGCAGCCTCTCAGACGCTACAAATACGCAGTATTTT.